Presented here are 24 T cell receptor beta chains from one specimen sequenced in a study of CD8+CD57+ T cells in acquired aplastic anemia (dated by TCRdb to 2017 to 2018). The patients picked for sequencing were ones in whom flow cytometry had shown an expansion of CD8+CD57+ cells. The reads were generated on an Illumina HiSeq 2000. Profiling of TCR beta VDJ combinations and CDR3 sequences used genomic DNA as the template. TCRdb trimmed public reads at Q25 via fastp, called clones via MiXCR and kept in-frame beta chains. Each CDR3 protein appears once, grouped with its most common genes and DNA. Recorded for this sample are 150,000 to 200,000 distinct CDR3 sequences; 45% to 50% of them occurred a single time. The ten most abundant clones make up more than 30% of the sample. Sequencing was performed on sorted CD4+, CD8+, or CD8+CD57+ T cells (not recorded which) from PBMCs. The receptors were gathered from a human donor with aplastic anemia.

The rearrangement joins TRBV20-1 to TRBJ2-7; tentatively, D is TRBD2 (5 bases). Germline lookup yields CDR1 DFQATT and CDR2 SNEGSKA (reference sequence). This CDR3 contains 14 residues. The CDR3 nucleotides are TGCAGTGCTAGGGGCCCATACGACACCGGGGAGCTGTACGTC. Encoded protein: CSARGPYDTGELYV.

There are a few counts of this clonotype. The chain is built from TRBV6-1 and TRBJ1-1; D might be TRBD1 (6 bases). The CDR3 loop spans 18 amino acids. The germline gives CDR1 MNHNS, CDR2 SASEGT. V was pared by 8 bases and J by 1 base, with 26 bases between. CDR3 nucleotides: TGTGCCAGCGCGAGTCTGTCGTTGGGGGCGCGGTGGAACACTGAAGCTTTCTTT. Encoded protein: CASASLSLGARWNTEAFF.

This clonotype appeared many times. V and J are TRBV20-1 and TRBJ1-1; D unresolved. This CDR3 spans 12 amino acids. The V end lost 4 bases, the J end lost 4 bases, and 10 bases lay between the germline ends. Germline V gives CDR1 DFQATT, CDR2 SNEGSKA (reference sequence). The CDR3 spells CSAKEGGTEAFF. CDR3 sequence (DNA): TGCAGTGCTAAGGAAGGTGGCACTGAAGCTTTCTTT.

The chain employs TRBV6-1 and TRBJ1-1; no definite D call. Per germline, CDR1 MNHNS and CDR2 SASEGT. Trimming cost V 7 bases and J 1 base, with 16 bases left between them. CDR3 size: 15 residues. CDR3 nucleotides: TGTGCCAGCACGGTCTTTTCAGCGCAGAACACTGAAGCTTTCTTT. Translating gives CASTVFSAQNTEAFF.

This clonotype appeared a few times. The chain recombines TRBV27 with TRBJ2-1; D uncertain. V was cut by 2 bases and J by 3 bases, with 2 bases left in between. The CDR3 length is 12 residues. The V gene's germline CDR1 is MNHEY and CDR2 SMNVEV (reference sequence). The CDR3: CASSLNYNEQFF. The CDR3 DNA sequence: TGTGCCAGCAGTTTAAACTACAATGAGCAGTTCTTC.

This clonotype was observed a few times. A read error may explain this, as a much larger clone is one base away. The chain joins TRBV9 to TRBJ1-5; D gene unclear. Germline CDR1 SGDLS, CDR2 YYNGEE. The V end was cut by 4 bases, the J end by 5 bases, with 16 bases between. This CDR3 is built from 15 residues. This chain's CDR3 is CASSPRKVGYQPQHF. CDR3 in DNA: TGTGCCAGCAGCCCCCGCAAGGTGGGGTATCAGCCCCAGCATTTT.

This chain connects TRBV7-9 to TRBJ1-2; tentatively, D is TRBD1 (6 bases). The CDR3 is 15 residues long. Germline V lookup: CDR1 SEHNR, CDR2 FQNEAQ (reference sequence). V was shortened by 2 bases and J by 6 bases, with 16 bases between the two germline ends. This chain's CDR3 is CASSLLAGGADGYTF. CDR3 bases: TGTGCCAGCAGCTTACTGGCGGGGGGGGCGGATGGCTACACCTTC.

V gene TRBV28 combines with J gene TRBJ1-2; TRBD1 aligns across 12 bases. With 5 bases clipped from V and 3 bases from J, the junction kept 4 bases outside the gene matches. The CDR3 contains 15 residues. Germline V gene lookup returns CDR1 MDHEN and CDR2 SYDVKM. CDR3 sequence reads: CASSPGTGGYYGYTF. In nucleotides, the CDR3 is TGTGCCAGCAGTCCCGGGACAGGGGGCTACTATGGCTACACCTTC.

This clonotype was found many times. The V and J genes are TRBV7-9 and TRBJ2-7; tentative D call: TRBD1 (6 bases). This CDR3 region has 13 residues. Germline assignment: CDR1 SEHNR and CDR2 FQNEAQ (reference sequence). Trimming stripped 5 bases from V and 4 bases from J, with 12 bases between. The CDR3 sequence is CASSPGQLYEQYF. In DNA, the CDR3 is TGTGCCAGCAGCCCAGGACAGCTGTACGAGCAGTACTTC.

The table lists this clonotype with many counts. The CDR3 coding sequence is TGTGCCAGCAGCCAAGTGTCAGGGGCACACTATGGCTACACCTTC. It codes for CASSQVSGAHYGYTF. The rearrangement links TRBV14 to TRBJ1-2, with D perhaps TRBD1 (6 bases). V gave up 1 base and J gave up 3 bases, with 12 bases separating them. Germline-derived CDR1 and CDR2 are SGHDN and FVKESK. CDR3 length: 15 residues.

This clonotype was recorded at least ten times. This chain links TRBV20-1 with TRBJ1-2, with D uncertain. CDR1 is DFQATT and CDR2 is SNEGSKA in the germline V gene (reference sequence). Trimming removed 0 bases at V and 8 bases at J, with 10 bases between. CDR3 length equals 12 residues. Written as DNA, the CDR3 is TGCAGTGCTAGAGAGTGGGCCGAGGGCTACACCTTC. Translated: CSAREWAEGYTF.

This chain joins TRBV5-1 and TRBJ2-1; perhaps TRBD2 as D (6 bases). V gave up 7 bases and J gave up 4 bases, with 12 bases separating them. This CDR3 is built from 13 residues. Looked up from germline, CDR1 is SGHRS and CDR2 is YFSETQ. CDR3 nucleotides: TGCGCCAGCGGGGGGACGGCATACAATGAGCAGTTCTTC. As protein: CASGGTAYNEQFF.

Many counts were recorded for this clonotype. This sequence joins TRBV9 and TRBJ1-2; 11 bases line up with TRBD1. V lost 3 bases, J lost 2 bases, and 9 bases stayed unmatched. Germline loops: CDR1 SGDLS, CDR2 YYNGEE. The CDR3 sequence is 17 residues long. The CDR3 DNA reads TGTGCCAGCAGCGCCCCGCCCGGGACAGGGGGGAACTATGGCTACACCTTC. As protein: CASSAPPGTGGNYGYTF.

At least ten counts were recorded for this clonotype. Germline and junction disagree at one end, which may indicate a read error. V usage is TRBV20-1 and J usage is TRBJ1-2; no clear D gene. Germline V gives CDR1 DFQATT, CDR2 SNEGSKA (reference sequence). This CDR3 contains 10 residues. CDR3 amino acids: CSASQDGVPF. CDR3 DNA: TGCAGTGCTAGCCAGGACGGCGTTCCTTTC.

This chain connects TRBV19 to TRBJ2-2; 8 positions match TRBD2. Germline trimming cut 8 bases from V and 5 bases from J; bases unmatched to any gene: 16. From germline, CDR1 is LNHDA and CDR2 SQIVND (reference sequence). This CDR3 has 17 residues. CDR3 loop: CASYGTSSPAGTGELFF. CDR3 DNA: TGTGCCAGTTATGGGACTAGTAGTCCCGCGGGGACCGGGGAGCTGTTTTTT.

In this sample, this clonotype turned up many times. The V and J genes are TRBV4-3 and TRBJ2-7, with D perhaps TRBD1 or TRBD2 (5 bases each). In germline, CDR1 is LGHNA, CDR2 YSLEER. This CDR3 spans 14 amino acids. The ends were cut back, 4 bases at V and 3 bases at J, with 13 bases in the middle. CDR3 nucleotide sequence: TGCGCCAGCAGCCTTGAGGGGATAGGCTACGAGCAGTACTTC. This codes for CASSLEGIGYEQYF.

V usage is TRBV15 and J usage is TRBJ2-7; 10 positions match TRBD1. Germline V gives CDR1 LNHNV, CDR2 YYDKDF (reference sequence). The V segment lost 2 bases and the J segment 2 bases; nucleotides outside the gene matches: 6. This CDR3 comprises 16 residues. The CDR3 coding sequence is TGTGCCACCAGCAGAATGGGGGACAGGGGTGCCTACGAGCAGTACTTC. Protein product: CATSRMGDRGAYEQYF.

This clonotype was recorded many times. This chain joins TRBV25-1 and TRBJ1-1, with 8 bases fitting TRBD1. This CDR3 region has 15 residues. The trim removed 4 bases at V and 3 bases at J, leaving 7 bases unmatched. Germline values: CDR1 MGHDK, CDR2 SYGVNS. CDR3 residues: CASSVQGGGDTEAFF. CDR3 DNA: TGTGCCAGCAGTGTACAGGGGGGAGGAGACACTGAAGCTTTCTTT.

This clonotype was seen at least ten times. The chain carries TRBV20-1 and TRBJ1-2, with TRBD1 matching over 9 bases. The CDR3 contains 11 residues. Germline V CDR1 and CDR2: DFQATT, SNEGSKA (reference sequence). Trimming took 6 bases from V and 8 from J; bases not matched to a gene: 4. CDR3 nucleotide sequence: TGCAGTGCCAGGACAGGGGAGGGCTACACCTTC. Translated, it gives CSARTGEGYTF.

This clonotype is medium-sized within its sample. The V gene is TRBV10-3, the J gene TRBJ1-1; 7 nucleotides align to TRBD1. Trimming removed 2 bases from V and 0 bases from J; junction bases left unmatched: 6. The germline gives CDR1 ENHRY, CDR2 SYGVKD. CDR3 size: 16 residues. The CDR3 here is CAISETGTAVNTEAFF. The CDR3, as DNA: TGTGCCATCAGTGAGACTGGGACAGCCGTGAACACTGAAGCTTTCTTT.

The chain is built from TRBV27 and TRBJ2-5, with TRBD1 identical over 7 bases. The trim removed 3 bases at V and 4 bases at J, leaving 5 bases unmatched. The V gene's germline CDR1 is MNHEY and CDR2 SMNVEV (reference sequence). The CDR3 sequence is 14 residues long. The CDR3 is CASSFLGGAETQYF. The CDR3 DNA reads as TGTGCCAGCAGTTTCTTAGGGGGCGCAGAGACCCAGTACTTC.

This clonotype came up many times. This chain's CDR3 is CASSFEYEQYF. CDR3 coding DNA: TGTGCCAGCAGTTTCGAGTACGAGCAGTACTTC. The chain recombines TRBV7-9 with TRBJ2-7; D not certain. Trimming took off 6 bases at V and 4 bases at J, with 7 bases between the two ends. The CDR3 extends over 11 amino acids. The germline V gene encodes CDR1 SEHNR and CDR2 FQNEAQ (reference sequence).

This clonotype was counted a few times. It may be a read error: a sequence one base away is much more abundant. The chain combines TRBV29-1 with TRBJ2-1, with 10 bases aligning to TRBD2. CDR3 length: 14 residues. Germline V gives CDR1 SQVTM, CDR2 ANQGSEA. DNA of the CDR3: TGCAGCGTTGTCGGACTAGCGGACTCCAATCAGCAGTTCTTC. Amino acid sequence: CSVVGLADSNQQFF.

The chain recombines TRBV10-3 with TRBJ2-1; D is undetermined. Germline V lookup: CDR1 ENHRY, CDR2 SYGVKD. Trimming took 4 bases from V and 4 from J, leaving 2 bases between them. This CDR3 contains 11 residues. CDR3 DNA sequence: TGTGCCATCAGTGTTTACAATGAGCAGTTCTTC. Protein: CAISVYNEQFF.